This record looks at one TCR beta chain sequence and its context. The data stem from a study of blood T cell repertoires in COVID-19. The wider study: Specimens from acute and convalescent COVID-19 originated in the United States, Italy and Spain. The cDNA or gDNA used as material had been derived from T cells, B-cell-depleted T cells, or PBMCs.

As processed by the authors: Estimation of nucleated cell counts relied on the amplification of reference gene primers. TCRdb's table, derived via immunoSEQ multiplex PCR, lists solely in-frame clones and lacks some. D and trimming come from the DNA, and the V and J calls and clone size come from that table. The sample carries about 200,000 clones, 87% recorded once. This CDR3 spans 16 amino acids. CDR1 MNHEY and CDR2 SMNVEV come from the germline V gene (reference sequence). V was clipped by 6 bases and J by 4 bases; unmatched bases: 12. Sequenced: peripheral blood. This receptor was taken from a man in his sixties who had recovered from COVID-19. This rearrangement joins TRBV27 to TRBJ2-7; 10 bases agree with TRBD2. The chain's CDR3 is CASSSNKAGGRYEQYF. CDR3 bases: TGTGCCAGCAGCTCTAACAAAGCGGGAGGGAGGTACGAGCAGTACTTC.